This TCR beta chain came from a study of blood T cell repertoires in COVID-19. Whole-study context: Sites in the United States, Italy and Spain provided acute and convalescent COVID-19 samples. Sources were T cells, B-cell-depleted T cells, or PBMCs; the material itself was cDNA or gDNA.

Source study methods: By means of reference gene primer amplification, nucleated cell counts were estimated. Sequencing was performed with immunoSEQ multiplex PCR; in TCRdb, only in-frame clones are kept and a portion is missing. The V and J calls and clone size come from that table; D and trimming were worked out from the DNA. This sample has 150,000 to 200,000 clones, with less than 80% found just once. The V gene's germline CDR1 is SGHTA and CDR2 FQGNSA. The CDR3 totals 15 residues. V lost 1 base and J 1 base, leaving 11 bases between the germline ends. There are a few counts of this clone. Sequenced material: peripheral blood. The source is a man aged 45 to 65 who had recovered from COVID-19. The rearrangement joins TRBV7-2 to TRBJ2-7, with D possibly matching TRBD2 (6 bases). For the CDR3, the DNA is TGTGCCAGCAGCTTAGAAGCGGGCCTGTCCTACGAGCAGTACTTC. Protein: CASSLEAGLSYEQYF.